Below, 13 T cell receptor beta chains from the same sample are listed, as sequenced in a study of cytomegalovirus exposure and HLA in healthy donors. Vbeta (60) and Jbeta (13) primers were used in the PCR. Some clones are missing from TCRdb's copy, which holds only in-frame ones; the method was immunoSEQ multiplex PCR. The sample lists about 130,000 clones; 70% to 85% were seen once. The source material was PBMCs. The origin of the receptors is a female donor in good health and CMV-seronegative.

The chain has TRBV2 and TRBJ2-2, with a possible D match to TRBD1 (6 bases). The V end was cut by 6 bases, the J end by 1 base, with 9 bases between. Germline loops: CDR1 SNHLY, CDR2 FYNNEI. There are 14 residues in the CDR3. The CDR3 coding sequence is TGTGCCAGCAGGACGACAGGGAACACCGGGGAGCTGTTTTTT. This gives the protein CASRTTGNTGELFF. The full variable domain, with the rest looked up from reference TRBV2 and TRBJ2-2, is EPEVTQTPSHQVTQMGQEVILRCVPISNHLYFYWYRQILGQKVEFLVSFYNNEISEKSEIFDDQFSVERPDGSNFTLKIRSTKLEDSAMYFCASRTTGNTGELFFGEGSRLTVL.

The chain couples TRBV7-3 to TRBJ2-1; 8 positions match TRBD2. The CDR3 consists of 15 residues. CDR1 and CDR2 (germline): SGHTA, FQGTGA. J gave up 11 bases and V 2 bases, and 11 bases lay outside the gene matches. CDR3 in amino acids: CASSLSAGESGQQFF. Here the CDR3 DNA reads TGTGCCAGCAGCTTATCAGCGGGAGAGTCTGGGCAGCAGTTCTTC.

In its sample, this clone was seen a few times. This chain uses TRBV28 with TRBJ2-3; possibly TRBD2 for D (5 bases). The CDR3 has 15 residues. The germline V gene has CDR1 MDHEN and CDR2 SYDVKM. V lost 3 bases to trimming and J lost 4 bases, with 14 bases between them. The CDR3 is CASSFVVGGADTQYF. In nucleotides, the CDR3 is TGTGCCAGCAGTTTCGTTGTTGGAGGTGCAGATACGCAGTATTTT.

Concerning this clone itself: The same CDR3 is also encoded by other DNA sequences in this sample. The V gene is TRBV5-4, the J gene TRBJ2-7; 7 bases line up with TRBD2. CDR3 length: 14 residues. The V and J ends lost 1 base and 5 bases, in that order; junction bases with no gene match: 6. CDR1 is SGHNT and CDR2 is YYREEE in the germline V gene (reference sequence). The CDR3 coding sequence is TGTGCCAGCAGCTTGCTAGCGGTTCAGGACGAGCAGTACTTC. Its translation is CASSLLAVQDEQYF.

The chain joins TRBV13 to TRBJ1-2, with D hard to call. The CDR3 spans 13 residues. V lost 1 base, J lost 8 bases, and 11 bases lay in between. CDR1 and CDR2 (germline): PRHDT, FYEKMQ (reference sequence). CDR3 coding DNA: TGTGCCAGCAGCTTAGAGAGACCGGAGGGCTACACCTTC. Translating gives CASSLERPEGYTF.

The chain links TRBV28 to TRBJ1-5; a possible D gene is TRBD1 (5 bases). The germline V and J ends were trimmed by 3 bases and 3 bases, with 9 bases remaining between them. Germline V gene sequence: CDR1 MDHEN, CDR2 SYDVKM. The CDR3 totals 14 residues. The DNA of the CDR3 is TGTGCCAGCAGTTTGGGGCAGAACAATCAGCCCCAGCATTTT. Its translation: CASSLGQNNQPQHF.

The rearrangement joins TRBV30 to TRBJ1-6; D perhaps matches TRBD1 (6 bases). Per the germline V gene, CDR1 is GTSNPN and CDR2 is SVGIG (reference sequence). There are 13 residues in the CDR3. V was pared by 1 base and J by 7 bases, with 8 bases between. CDR3 DNA sequence: TGTGCCTGGAGTGGCAGGGGAAATTCACCCCTCCACTTT. Residues: CAWSGRGNSPLHF.

The chain couples TRBV7-2 to TRBJ2-1, with a possible D match to TRBD1 (6 bases). This CDR3 has 15 residues. The V gene's germline CDR1 is SGHTA and CDR2 FQGNSA. V was cut by 1 base and J by 2 bases, with 9 bases left in between. The chain's CDR3 is CASSLEQGAYNEQFF. CDR3 nucleotides: TGTGCCAGCAGCTTAGAACAGGGAGCCTACAATGAGCAGTTCTTC.

The chain has TRBV18 and TRBJ1-5; 7 positions agree with TRBD1. Germline V gene sequence: CDR1 KGHSH, CDR2 LQKENI. The length of the CDR3 is 16 residues. Trimming cost V 4 bases and J 0 bases; bases outside gene matches: 6. Here the CDR3 DNA reads TGTGCCAGCTCACAAGGGACAGCTTATAGCAATCAGCCCCAGCATTTT. Its translation: CASSQGTAYSNQPQHF. The full variable domain, rest sourced from reference TRBV18 and TRBJ1-5, is NAGVMQNPRHLVRRRGQEARLRCSPMKGHSHVYWYRQLPEEGLKFMVYLQKENIIDESGMPKERFSAEFPKEGPSILRIQQVVRGDSAAYFCASSQGTAYSNQPQHFGDGTRLSIL.

The genes are TRBV28 and TRBJ1-2, with TRBD1 as a possible D gene (6 bases). Germline V gives CDR1 MDHEN, CDR2 SYDVKM. Deletions cut 5 bases from V and 7 bases from J, with 14 bases between. This CDR3 spans 13 amino acids. The CDR3 reads CASSSPGVIGYTF. CDR3 sequence (DNA): TGTGCCAGCAGTAGTCCAGGGGTTATTGGCTACACCTTC.

This chain connects TRBV2 to TRBJ2-7; 9 bases agree with TRBD1. The CDR3 has 15 residues. Germline CDR1 is SNHLY and CDR2 is FYNNEI. Trimming removed 5 bases from V and 6 bases from J; junction bases left unmatched: 11. CDR3 in amino acids: CASSRMGQGGSEQYF. Written as DNA, the CDR3 is TGTGCCAGCAGTAGAATGGGACAGGGTGGTAGCGAGCAGTACTTC.

About this clone itself: Since a much larger clone is just one base distant, this may be a read error. The rearrangement uses TRBV25-1 and TRBJ2-3, with 10 bases that match TRBD2. The germline V gene encodes CDR1 MGHDK and CDR2 SYGVNS. Trimming at V came to 4 bases and at J to 0 bases, leaving 1 base not matched to a gene. CDR3 length: 15 residues. CDR3 loop: CASSVTSGSTDTQYF. The DNA of the CDR3 is TGTGCCAGCAGTGTGACTAGCGGGAGCACAGATACGCAGTATTTT.

The CDR3 DNA follows: TGTGCCAGCAGTATAACAGGCCCCAATCAGCCCCAGCATTTT. Amino acid sequence: CASSITGPNQPQHF. J is TRBJ1-5 and V is TRBV28; a possible D gene is TRBD1 (5 bases). The CDR3 is 14 residues long. CDR1 MDHEN and CDR2 SYDVKM come from the germline V gene. V was clipped by 5 bases and J by 3 bases, with 11 bases between them. Together with reference TRBV28 and TRBJ1-5, the CDR3 gives the full variable domain: DVKVTQSSRYLVKRTGEKVFLECVQDMDHENMFWYRQDPGLGLRLIYFSYDVKMKEKGDIPEGYSVSREKKERFSLILESASTNQTSMYLCASSITGPNQPQHFGDGTRLSIL.